These 29 T cell receptor beta chains came from one sample sequenced in a study of identifying expanded T cells in peripheral blood. TCRdb's copy holds only in-frame clones and misses some; the assay was immunoSEQ multiplex PCR. The sample lists about 82,000 clones; around 90% were seen once. Source material: blood. The receptors were gathered from a person aged 18 to 75 in good health.

The CDR3: CASSLESGANVLTF. The CDR3 DNA is TGCGCCAGCAGCTTGGAATCTGGGGCCAACGTCCTGACTTTC. V is TRBV5-1 and J is TRBJ2-6; D gene uncertain. CDR3 length: 14 amino acids. Trimming removed 0 bases from V and 1 base from J, with 2 bases in between. CDR1 is SGHRS, CDR2 YFSETQ, per germline.

In this sample, this clone turned up once. The chain employs TRBV5-5 and TRBJ2-7, with a possible D match to TRBD2 (6 bases). CDR1 and CDR2 (germline): SGHKS, YYEKEE (reference sequence). V was trimmed by 4 bases and J by 7 bases, leaving 24 bases between them. This CDR3 contains 16 residues. CDR3 protein: CASSIGLTGPRGEQYF. CDR3 bases: TGTGCCAGCAGCATTGGCCTAACAGGTCCTCGGGGGGAGCAGTACTTC.

With respect to this clone: Additional DNA sequences in this sample encode the identical CDR3. This chain links TRBV6-5 with TRBJ2-7; D is undetermined. CDR3 size: 11 residues. Germline V gives CDR1 MNHEY, CDR2 SVGAGI. The V gene lost 6 bases and the J gene lost 2 bases, with 5 bases spanning the gap. As DNA, the CDR3 is TGTGCCAGCAGCTCCACCTACGAGCAGTACTTC. Residues: CASSSTYEQYF.

The V gene is TRBV29-1, the J gene TRBJ2-3, with D perhaps assigned TRBD1 or TRBD2 (5 bases each). The germline V and J ends were trimmed by 8 bases and 0 bases, with 9 bases remaining between them. Germline values: CDR1 SQVTM, CDR2 ANQGSEA. The CDR3 sequence is 12 residues long. The CDR3 region has the DNA TGCAGCCCCCGGGACAGCACAGATACGCAGTATTTT. Amino acids: CSPRDSTDTQYF.

This chain links TRBV5-4 with TRBJ2-1, with no clear D. V shed 0 bases and J shed 2 bases, with 12 bases lying between them. The CDR3 is 16 amino acids. Germline loops: CDR1 SGHNT, CDR2 YYREEE (reference sequence). This CDR3 is CASSLAVPQAYNEQFF. CDR3 coding DNA: TGTGCCAGCAGCTTGGCCGTCCCTCAGGCCTACAATGAGCAGTTCTTC.

The chain combines TRBV5-1 with TRBJ2-7; 8 positions match TRBD1. This CDR3 has 15 amino acids. Germline CDR1 is SGHRS and CDR2 is YFSETQ. V was clipped by 5 bases and J by 3 bases; unmatched bases: 10. In nucleotides, the CDR3 is TGCGCCAGCAGTCCCGCGACAGGGGCGAACTACGAGCAGTACTTC. It yields the protein CASSPATGANYEQYF.

CDR3 DNA sequence: TGCGCCAGCAGTGAGGCCAATACGAAGAGGCGCATGAACACTGAAGCTTTCTTT. As protein: CASSEANTKRRMNTEAFF. The rearrangement joins TRBV10-1 to TRBJ1-1; no clear D. Germline V CDR1 and CDR2: WNHNN, SYGVQD (reference sequence). This CDR3 has 18 residues. Trimming took off 2 bases at V and 0 bases at J, with 19 bases between the two ends.

Of note for this clone: This sample also contains other DNA sequences that code for the same CDR3. The CDR3 region is CASSYGQGNTEAFF. The CDR3 coding sequence is TGTGCCAGCAGCTATGGGCAGGGGAACACTGAAGCTTTCTTT. The V call is TRBV6-6, the J call TRBJ1-1; D might be TRBD1 (5 bases). The V and J ends lost 6 bases and 1 base respectively, with 12 bases between them. Germline V gene lookup returns CDR1 MNHNY and CDR2 SVGAGI (reference sequence). This CDR3 has 14 residues.

This chain links TRBV6-1 with TRBJ2-6; the D is unclear. The CDR3 is made up of 15 amino acids. The germline V and J ends were trimmed by 6 bases and 0 bases, with 9 bases remaining between them. CDR1 is MNHNS, CDR2 SASEGT, per germline. CDR3 nucleotides: TGTGCCAGCAGGGCTCAAAGCTCTGGGGCCAACGTCCTGACTTTC. Protein product: CASRAQSSGANVLTF.

The chain links TRBV10-3 to TRBJ2-1; 7 nucleotides agree with TRBD1. Looked up from germline, CDR1 is ENHRY and CDR2 is SYGVKD. V was pared by 5 bases and J by 4 bases, with 8 bases of the junction left unmatched. The CDR3 contains 15 residues. Here the CDR3 reads CAISSGTAYYNEQFF. As DNA, the CDR3 is TGTGCCATCAGTTCCGGGACAGCCTATTACAATGAGCAGTTCTTC.

V gene TRBV4-1 combines with J gene TRBJ2-7; D is ambiguous. CDR1 and CDR2 from the germline V gene are MGHRA and YSYEKL. The CDR3 spans 12 residues. V shed 0 bases and J shed 6 bases, with 6 bases lying between them. The CDR3 reads CASSQDYSEQYF. The DNA for the CDR3 is TGCGCCAGCAGCCAAGATTACAGCGAGCAGTACTTC.

This chain joins TRBV6-1 and TRBJ2-1, with TRBD1 matching over 8 bases. The CDR3 sequence is 15 residues long. V was pared by 2 bases and J by 7 bases, with 7 bases of the junction left unmatched. Looked up from germline, CDR1 is MNHNS and CDR2 is SASEGT. The CDR3 here is CASSESAGGRNEQFF. In DNA, the CDR3 is TGTGCCAGCAGTGAATCCGCAGGGGGCAGGAATGAGCAGTTCTTC.

This chain connects TRBV7-9 to TRBJ2-7, with D tentatively TRBD1 (7 bases). Trimming left V 4 bases short and J 6 bases short, with 19 bases between. The CDR3 runs 15 residues. Germline CDR1 reads SEHNR; CDR2 reads FQNEAQ (reference sequence). CDR3: CASSSDLTGTGEQYF. Here the CDR3 DNA reads TGTGCCAGCAGCTCCGACCTGACAGGGACTGGCGAGCAGTACTTC.

The chain recombines TRBV19 with TRBJ1-5; a possible D gene is TRBD1 (6 bases). Germline CDR1 reads LNHDA; CDR2 reads SQIVND (reference sequence). The CDR3 loop spans 15 amino acids. V gave up 8 bases and J gave up 6 bases, with 20 bases separating them. Here the CDR3 DNA reads TGTGCCAGTGCGACAGTAGGGGGGGATCGTCAGCCCCAGCATTTT. It specifies CASATVGGDRQPQHF.

V usage is TRBV7-9 and J usage is TRBJ2-6; D may be TRBD1 (6 bases). CDR1 is SEHNR and CDR2 is FQNEAQ in the germline V gene (reference sequence). Trimming took 3 bases from V and 0 from J, leaving 12 bases between them. The CDR3 covers 17 residues. CDR3 DNA: TGTGCCAGCAGCTTGGACAGCACCAGCTCTGGGGCCAACGTCCTGACTTTC. It specifies CASSLDSTSSGANVLTF.

The sample holds a few counts of this clone. The J gene is TRBJ1-2, the V gene TRBV10-3; TRBD1 matches 9 bases. There are 15 residues in the CDR3. Per the germline V gene, CDR1 is ENHRY and CDR2 is SYGVKD. J was trimmed by 6 bases and V by 0 bases; bases with no gene match: 5. CDR3 protein: CAISESGTGIDGYTF. Written as DNA, the CDR3 is TGTGCCATCAGTGAGTCTGGGACAGGGATTGATGGCTACACCTTC.

The V gene is TRBV12-5, the J gene TRBJ1-4; tentative D call: TRBD1 (5 bases). Trimming pared 5 bases from V and 0 bases from J, leaving 19 bases between. This CDR3 comprises 18 residues. Germline V gene data show CDR1 as LGHNT and CDR2 as FRNRAP. The CDR3 DNA follows: TGTGCTAGTGGTCCCGAGTGGGAGGGACGTTCAACTAATGAAAAACTGTTTTTT. Translation gives CASGPEWEGRSTNEKLFF.

The rearrangement joins TRBV19 to TRBJ1-6; D is unresolved. CDR1 LNHDA and CDR2 SQIVND come from the germline V gene (reference sequence). The CDR3 extends over 12 amino acids. Trimming shortened V by 5 bases and J by 8 bases, and 7 bases separated the two germline ends. The CDR3 nucleotides are TGTGCCAGTAGTTACCTGGATTCACCCCTCCACTTT. Protein: CASSYLDSPLHF.

The rearrangement joins TRBV11-2 to TRBJ2-1; 11 bases map to TRBD2. The junction had 13 bases not matched to a gene; V was cut back by 5 bases and J by 7 bases. This CDR3 has 17 amino acids. Germline assignment: CDR1 SGHAT and CDR2 FQNNGV. The CDR3 is CASSPRLTSGTVNEQFF. Here the CDR3 DNA reads TGTGCCAGCAGCCCGCGATTGACTAGCGGGACAGTGAATGAGCAGTTCTTC. Full variable domain (outside the CDR3, taken from reference TRBV11-2 and TRBJ2-1): EAGVAQSPRYKIIEKRQSVAFWCNPISGHATLYWYQQILGQGPKLLIQFQNNGVVDDSQLPKDRFSAERLKGVDSTLKIQPAKLEDSAVYLCASSPRLTSGTVNEQFFGPGTRLTVL.

The chain's CDR3 is CASSSDGLPSYEQYF. CDR3 in DNA: TGTGCCAGCAGTTCGGACGGCCTACCATCCTACGAGCAGTACTTC. The chain is built from TRBV27 and TRBJ2-7; D not resolved. Looked up from germline, CDR1 is MNHEY and CDR2 is SMNVEV (reference sequence). This CDR3 comprises 15 residues. V was pared by 4 bases and J by 1 base, with 14 bases between.

The chain joins TRBV9 to TRBJ2-5, with 9 bases identical to TRBD2. V lost 4 bases to trimming and J lost 5 bases; unmatched junction nucleotides: 12. Germline V gene data show CDR1 as SGDLS and CDR2 as YYNGEE. This CDR3 region has 16 residues. The DNA for the CDR3 is TGTGCCAGCAGCACCCAAGCGGGAGGCGTGGGCGAGACCCAGTACTTC. Amino acid sequence: CASSTQAGGVGETQYF.

This rearrangement joins TRBV5-6 to TRBJ1-2; D unclear. Germline assignment: CDR1 SGHDT and CDR2 YYEEEE. V was clipped by 0 bases and J by 1 base, with 19 bases between them. The CDR3 is 18 residues long. The CDR3 sequence: CASSLGSGDVPHNYGYTF. The CDR3 bases are TGTGCCAGCAGCTTGGGATCAGGCGACGTACCACATAACTATGGCTACACCTTC.

The rearrangement joins TRBV30 to TRBJ1-1; D may be TRBD1 (5 bases). From germline, CDR1 is GTSNPN and CDR2 SVGIG (reference sequence). V dropped 4 bases and J dropped 4 bases, with 13 bases sitting between them. The length of the CDR3 is 13 residues. CDR3 nucleotide sequence: TGTGCCTGGACCACCGGCGGGGGCACTGAAGCTTTCTTT. Amino acids: CAWTTGGGTEAFF. Complete variable domain (other parts from reference TRBV30 and TRBJ1-1): SQTIHQWPATLVQPVGSPLSLECTVEGTSNPNLYWYRQAAGRGLQLLFYSVGIGQISSEVPQNLSASRPQDRQFILSSKKLLLSDSGFYLCAWTTGGGTEAFFGQGTRLTVV.

The chain links TRBV4-1 to TRBJ1-1; D is ambiguous. This CDR3 has 14 residues. Germline loops: CDR1 MGHRA, CDR2 YSYEKL. V gave up 3 bases and J gave up 3 bases, with 11 bases separating them. CDR3 nucleotide sequence: TGCGCCAGCAGCCAGCAGGACGGCTACACTGAAGCTTTCTTT. This translates into CASSQQDGYTEAFF.

This clone has only one observation. V is TRBV29-1 and J is TRBJ2-5; TRBD1 is a possible D gene (6 bases). The V end lost 3 bases, the J end lost 5 bases, and 16 bases lay between the germline ends. CDR3 length equals 14 residues. The germline V gene has CDR1 SQVTM and CDR2 ANQGSEA. CDR3 nucleotides: TGCAGCGTTGATGGTCCAGGGGTAACGGAGACCCAGTACTTC. Protein sequence: CSVDGPGVTETQYF.

V gene TRBV2 combines with J gene TRBJ1-3; D is uncertain. V was cut by 4 bases and J by 4 bases, with 8 bases left in between. Germline CDR1 reads SNHLY; CDR2 reads FYNNEI. CDR3 length: 13 residues. Here the CDR3 reads CASSAPIGNTIYF. The CDR3 region has the DNA TGTGCCAGCAGTGCGCCTATCGGAAACACCATATATTTT.

The gene calls are TRBV27 and TRBJ2-7, with a possible D match to TRBD2 (5 bases). CDR1 and CDR2 from the germline V gene are MNHEY and SMNVEV (reference sequence). This CDR3 has 13 residues. Trimming shortened V by 8 bases and J by 3 bases, and 14 bases separated the two germline ends. CDR3 residues: CASPAAGDYEQYF. The CDR3 DNA reads as TGTGCCAGCCCCGCGGCCGGGGACTACGAGCAGTACTTC.

The chain employs TRBV11-3 and TRBJ2-5, with TRBD1 matching over 7 bases. The V and J ends lost 1 base and 1 base, in that order; junction bases with no gene match: 9. CDR1 is SGHNT, CDR2 YENEEA, per germline. The CDR3 spans 17 residues. CDR3 in amino acids: CASSLVATGTLQETQYF. Here the CDR3 DNA reads TGTGCCAGCAGCTTAGTAGCGACAGGGACCCTCCAAGAGACCCAGTACTTC.

This clone was observed once. This chain links TRBV6-5 with TRBJ1-2; D is possibly TRBD1 (5 bases). The CDR3 covers 14 residues. V gave up 10 bases and J gave up 3 bases, with 18 bases separating them. CDR1 MNHEY and CDR2 SVGAGI come from the germline V gene. CDR3 in amino acids: CATSPSGGDYGYTF. The CDR3 DNA sequence: TGTGCCACCTCTCCGTCGGGGGGGGACTATGGCTACACCTTC.